This record concerns one TCR beta chain sequence. The sample originates from a study of control samples from healthy donors and cancer patients. The repertoire was sequenced with immunoSEQ multiplex PCR; TCRdb's copy has only in-frame clones and lacks some. The sample lists approximately 70,000 clones, around four fifths seen once, with more than 13% in the top ten. CDR1 and CDR2 from the germline V gene are LGHDT and YNNKEL (reference sequence). The V gene lost 1 base and the J gene lost 4 bases, with 10 bases spanning the gap. This CDR3 contains 14 residues. This sequence was found in a middle-aged man in good health. The genes are TRBV3-1 (or the pseudogene TRBV3-2) and TRBJ2-5; possible D gene TRBD2, 6 bases. The sample was blood. The CDR3 DNA follows: TGTGCCAGCAGCCAAGCCGGGGGAGGAGAGACCCAGTACTTC. Residues: CASSQAGGGETQYF.